The rows below give T cell receptor beta chains drawn from one sample of a study of long-term antiretroviral therapy in people with HIV. Here immunoSEQ multiplex PCR was the method, and the copy in TCRdb shows in-frame clones only, minus some. There are roughly 28,000 clones in the sample; over 75% occur only once, and over 3.5% lies in the top ten. This specimen was unsorted PBMCs, taken 0.5 years after starting antiretroviral therapy. These receptors were taken from a woman younger than 30 with HIV. Each CDR3 is given with its conserved first and last residue. A D gene is named only where the DNA matches it firmly. The listing skips clone size in some rows; elsewhere it reads once, few, many or a size class.

V gene	CDR3 length	D gene	J gene	clone size	CDR3 protein	CDR3 DNA
TRBV5-1	16	TRBD2	TRBJ2-1	.	CASSLLLAGSYNEQFF	TGCGCCAGCAGCTTACTATTAGCGGGGTCCTACAATGAGCAGTTCTTC
TRBV27	16	.	TRBJ2-3	.	CASSLPQGIGTDTQYF	TGTGCCAGCAGTTTGCCGCAGGGAATTGGCACAGATACGCAGTATTTT
TRBV11-2	17	.	TRBJ2-1	.	CASSLKVRWPGVNEQFF	TGTGCCAGCAGCTTAAAAGTCCGGTGGCCCGGGGTCAATGAGCAGTTCTTC
TRBV7-2	15	TRBD2	TRBJ2-7	.	CASSPRTSVSYEQYF	TGTGCCAGCAGCCCGAGGACTAGCGTGTCCTACGAGCAGTACTTC
TRBV18	16	.	TRBJ1-2	once	CASSPVPHRVDYGYTF	TGTGCCAGCTCACCGGTGCCCCACAGGGTCGACTATGGCTACACCTTC
TRBV7-3	15	.	TRBJ2-5	.	CASSLSGQIQETQYF	TGTGCCAGCAGCTTATCGGGGCAGATCCAAGAGACCCAGTACTTC
TRBV28	10	.	TRBJ2-7	.	CASSVYEQYF	TGTGCCAGCAGTGTATACGAGCAGTACTTC
TRBV5-4	15	TRBD2	TRBJ2-7	.	CASRYELAGGHEQYF	TGTGCCAGCAGGTATGAATTAGCGGGAGGCCACGAGCAGTACTTC
TRBV7-2	15	.	TRBJ1-1	.	CASSLMGVVNTEAFF	TGTGCCAGCAGCTTAATGGGGGTGGTAAACACTGAAGCTTTCTTT
TRBV27	17	.	TRBJ2-3	.	CASSFLSRAEGADTQYF	TGTGCCAGCAGTTTTCTTTCGAGGGCCGAGGGTGCAGATACGCAGTATTTT
TRBV10-3	16	TRBD1	TRBJ2-2	.	CAISGGQGLGTGELFF	TGTGCCATCAGTGGGGGACAGGGTTTGGGCACCGGGGAGCTGTTTTTT
TRBV28	16	TRBD2	TRBJ2-7	few	CASTPLTSGLSYEQYF	TGTGCCAGCACCCCCCTGACTAGCGGACTCTCCTACGAGCAGTACTTC
TRBV5-1	15	TRBD1	TRBJ2-3	.	CASSLEGRGTDTQYF	TGCGCCAGCAGCTTGGAGGGCAGGGGGACAGATACGCAGTATTTT
TRBV19	16	TRBD1	TRBJ1-4	.	CASSVLPGTANEKLFF	TGTGCCAGTAGTGTACTACCCGGGACAGCAAATGAAAAACTGTTTTTT
TRBV7-2	16	.	TRBJ2-7	.	CASSTTDPPYSYEQYF	TGTGCCAGCAGCACCACGGACCCTCCCTACTCCTACGAGCAGTACTTC
TRBV2	15	TRBD2	TRBJ2-7	.	CASSVWVGRPIEQYF	TGTGCCAGCAGTGTATGGGTCGGGAGGCCGATCGAGCAGTACTTC
TRBV5-4	12	TRBD2	TRBJ2-3	.	CASSRGADTQYF	TGTGCCAGCAGCCGGGGGGCAGATACGCAGTATTTT
TRBV5-1	12	.	TRBJ2-1	once	CASSPTLNEQFF	TGCGCCAGCAGCCCGACCCTCAATGAGCAGTTCTTC
TRBV19	14	.	TRBJ2-5	.	CASSMGTGQETQYF	TGTGCCAGTAGTATGGGAACAGGGCAAGAGACCCAGTACTTC
TRBV28	18	TRBD2	TRBJ2-2	.	CASVSGRGPPRSTGELFF	TGTGCCAGCGTCTCCGGGAGGGGACCCCCCCGGAGCACCGGGGAGCTGTTTTTT
TRBV4-1	16	.	TRBJ2-7	.	CASSQASTGSGYEQYF	TGCGCCAGCAGCCAAGCATCCACAGGGTCGGGCTACGAGCAGTACTTC
TRBV19	12	.	TRBJ2-7	.	CASSFLAGEQYF	TGTGCCAGTAGTTTCCTAGCAGGCGAGCAGTACTTC
TRBV14	14	.	TRBJ1-4	.	CASSQEATNEKLFF	TGTGCCAGCAGCCAAGAGGCAACTAATGAAAAACTGTTTTTT
TRBV21-1	17	.	TRBJ2-3	.	CASSKVTSGAPTDTQYF	TGTGCCAGCAGCAAAGTGACTAGCGGAGCCCCCACAGATACGCAGTATTTT
TRBV9	14	TRBD1	TRBJ1-1	.	CASSATGVITEAFF	TGTGCCAGCAGCGCTACAGGGGTAATCACTGAAGCTTTCTTT
TRBV7-2	14	TRBD2	TRBJ2-7	.	CASSKGTSGSEQYF	TGTGCCAGCAGCAAAGGGACTAGCGGGAGCGAGCAGTACTTC
TRBV4-3	17	.	TRBJ2-2	.	CASSQDRGSANTGELFF	TGCGCCAGCAGCCAAGATCGGGGCTCCGCGAACACCGGGGAGCTGTTTTTT
TRBV7-6	15	.	TRBJ1-3	.	CASSPEPSSGNTIYF	TGTGCCAGCAGCCCTGAGCCGAGCTCTGGAAACACCATATATTTT
TRBV6-6	15	.	TRBJ2-3	.	CASSYGPPSTDTQYF	TGTGCCAGCAGTTATGGCCCCCCTAGCACAGATACGCAGTATTTT
TRBV13	15	.	TRBJ2-7	.	CASSLGARGVHEQYF	TGTGCCAGCAGCTTAGGAGCCAGGGGGGTCCACGAGCAGTACTTC
TRBV5-1	11	.	TRBJ2-1	.	CASSSALEQFF	TGCGCCAGCAGCTCCGCCCTTGAGCAGTTCTTC
TRBV28	12	.	TRBJ2-7	.	CASRQTYYEQYF	TGTGCCAGCAGACAGACTTACTACGAGCAGTACTTC
TRBV5-1	14	.	TRBJ2-7	.	CASTMEQGPYEQYF	TGCGCCAGCACCATGGAACAGGGACCCTACGAGCAGTACTTC
TRBV18	16	.	TRBJ1-5	.	CASSPDRFRSNQPQHF	TGTGCCAGCTCACCCGACCGGTTCAGGTCCAATCAGCCCCAGCATTTT
TRBV28	14	.	TRBJ2-2	.	CASQGRENTGELFF	TGTGCGTCGCAGGGACGGGAGAACACCGGGGAGCTGTTTTTT
TRBV27	15	TRBD2	TRBJ2-1	once	CASSLSGSPYNEQFF	TGTGCCAGCAGCCTGAGCGGGAGTCCCTACAATGAGCAGTTCTTC
TRBV11-2	17	TRBD2	TRBJ2-7	.	CASSRGAGMREGHEQYF	TGTGCCAGCAGCCGTGGGGCGGGAATGCGGGAGGGCCACGAGCAGTACTTC
TRBV6-4	14	.	TRBJ1-5	.	CASSETGNQWPQHF	TGTGCCAGCAGTGAGACAGGCAACCAATGGCCCCAGCATTTT
TRBV5-1	14	.	TRBJ1-1	.	CASSTEPILTEAFF	TGCGCCAGCAGCACGGAGCCAATTTTGACTGAAGCTTTCTTT
TRBV18	13	.	TRBJ1-1	.	CASSSDRPREAFF	TGTGCCAGCTCAAGTGACAGGCCCCGTGAAGCTTTCTTT
TRBV19	15	.	TRBJ1-3	.	CASSIGSSVGNTIYF	TGTGCCAGTAGTATCGGCAGTTCGGTAGGAAACACCATATATTTT
TRBV6-5	13	.	TRBJ2-7	.	CASSYSVRDEQYF	TGTGCCAGCAGTTACTCGGTCCGGGACGAGCAGTACTTC
TRBV9	14	TRBD1	TRBJ2-7	.	CASSLGTGNYEQYF	TGTGCCAGCAGCCTAGGGACAGGGAACTACGAGCAGTACTTC
TRBV7-3	16	TRBD2	TRBJ2-3	few	CASSLGPGGGTDTQYF	TGTGCCAGCAGCTTAGGCCCGGGAGGCGGCACAGATACGCAGTATTTT
TRBV6-5	15	.	TRBJ2-7	.	CASSYLDPGLFEQYF	TGTGCCAGCAGTTACCTAGACCCGGGACTCTTCGAGCAGTACTTC
TRBV28	15	.	TRBJ2-3	.	CASSGGVGLTDTQYF	TGTGCCAGCTCCGGCGGGGTGGGACTCACAGATACGCAGTATTTT
TRBV28	15	.	TRBJ2-1	.	CASSLGGGRHNEQFF	TGTGCCAGCAGTTTGGGGGGAGGACGACACAATGAGCAGTTCTTC
TRBV15	15	TRBD1	TRBJ1-4	.	CATSGQGAPGEKLFF	TGTGCCACCAGCGGACAGGGGGCGCCGGGGGAAAAACTGTTTTTT
TRBV6-6	15	TRBD2	TRBJ2-2	.	CASSTGLAGFGELFF	TGTGCCAGCAGTACGGGACTAGCGGGGTTCGGGGAGCTGTTTTTT